This T cell receptor (beta chain) was identified in a study of human T cells and chemical hapten exposure. As for the study in general: The patients, most of them female, presented with alopecia areata, totalis or universalis.

The CDR3 is 15 residues long. Germline V gene lookup returns CDR1 MDHEN and CDR2 SYDVKM. The V end lost 3 bases, the J end lost 0 bases, and 9 bases lay between the germline ends. Time point noted: patch test 3, about 24 weeks after DPC sensitization. Noted treatment: therapeutic diphenylcyclopropenone sensitization with weekly scalp DPC. In the source study's methods: Sample TCR totals centred on a median of about 92,000, ranging about 20,000 to 700,000. TCRdb re-called the RACE reads with MiXCR, one entry per CDR3 protein. These V and J calls derive from TCRdb rather than the authors' analysis. The sample includes more than 150,000 distinct CDR3 sequences, around a quarter seen only once; the top ten take about 2.3%.

V usage is TRBV28 and J usage is TRBJ2-1; D is unclear. The sequence was collected from a woman aged 35 to 49 with alopecia areata. Some clones in this sample may be carry-over from other donors' samples. The sample consisted of whole blood, taken in connection with sensitization to the hapten diphenylcyclopropenone (DPC). The CDR3 reads CASSFRPTSYNEQFF. CDR3 nucleotides: TGTGCCAGCAGTTTCCGGCCTACCTCCTACAATGAGCAGTTCTTC.